This TCR beta chain was captured by sequencing in a study of blood T cell repertoires in COVID-19. Germline CDR1 is LGHNT and CDR2 is FRNRAP. V gave up 0 bases and J gave up 6 bases, with 13 bases separating them. The CDR3 is 15 amino acids. In assigning cohorts, the study relied on participant-reported clinical history. Sequenced by immunoSEQ multiplex PCR; TCRdb stores in-frame clones only, minus some. The data contain a few hundred thousand clones, roughly 89% of them singletons. The clonotype comes from a woman aged 18-29 years with acute COVID-19. The rearrangement joins TRBV12-5 to TRBJ2-3; tentatively, D is TRBD2 (5 bases). Sequenced material: PBMCs or T cells enriched from blood (not recorded which). The CDR3 here is CASGLVGEGRDTQYF. Here the CDR3 DNA reads TGTGCTAGTGGTTTGGTAGGAGAGGGTAGGGATACGCAGTATTTT.